This T cell receptor (beta chain) was captured in a study of CD8+ T cells in alopecia areata. Notes on the study in general: Lesional tissue from the scalp (especially in alopecia totalis/universalis) showed higher clonality than normal scalp. Given one nonresponder, whether baseline CD8+ expansion relates to response remains uncertain. Tofacitinib significantly decreased scalp clonality and expanded CD8+ clones among top 100.

Following RNA extraction, reverse transcription yielded cDNA that acted as the sequencing template. Only in-frame clones appear in the TCRdb table, and some are missing; sequencing was by immunoSEQ multiplex PCR. Of approximately 280,000 clones listed, roughly 50% are singletons. The treatment is: oral pan-JAK inhibitor, 5-10 mg twice daily. Trimming left V 5 bases short and J 5 bases short, with 15 bases between. CDR3 size: 14 residues. Germline CDR1 is LNHDA and CDR2 is SQIVND (reference sequence). Regarding this clone: No antigen is known for it.

The receptor's source is a human donor with alopecia areata. V is TRBV19 and J is TRBJ2-5, with D tentatively TRBD2 (5 bases). Sample: CD4+ T cells sorted from blood, taken at week 24, from a patient treated with tofacitinib. CDR3 nucleotide sequence: TGTGCCAGTAGTCCGATACGAGGGAGTGAGACCCAGTACTTC. It is translated as CASSPIRGSETQYF.